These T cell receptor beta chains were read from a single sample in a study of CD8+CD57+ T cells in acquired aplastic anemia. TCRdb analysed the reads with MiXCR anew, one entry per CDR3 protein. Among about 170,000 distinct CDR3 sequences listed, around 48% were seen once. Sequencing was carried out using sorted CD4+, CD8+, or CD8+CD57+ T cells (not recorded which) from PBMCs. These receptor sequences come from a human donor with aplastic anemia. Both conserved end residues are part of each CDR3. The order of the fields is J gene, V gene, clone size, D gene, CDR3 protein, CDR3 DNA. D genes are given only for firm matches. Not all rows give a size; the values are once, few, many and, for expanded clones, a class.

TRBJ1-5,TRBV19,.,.,CASKTDSNQPQHF,TGTGCCAGTAAAACAGATAGCAATCAGCCCCAGCATTTT
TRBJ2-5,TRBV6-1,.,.,CASSDATTYQETQYF,TGTGCCAGCAGTGATGCGACAACTTACCAAGAGACCCAGTACTTC
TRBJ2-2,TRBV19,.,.,CASSIMSTGELFF,TGTGCCAGTAGTATAATGAGCACCGGGGAGCTGTTTTTT
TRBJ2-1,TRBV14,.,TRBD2,CASSQAGGTNEQFF,TGTGCCAGCAGCCAAGCGGGGGGGACCAATGAGCAGTTCTTC
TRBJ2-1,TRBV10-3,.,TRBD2,CAIRFSGGAGEQFF,TGTGCCATCAGATTTAGCGGGGGGGCCGGTGAGCAGTTCTTC
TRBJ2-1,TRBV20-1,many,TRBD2,CSVPTWGGGNEQFF,TGCAGTGTTCCAACCTGGGGGGGTGGGAATGAGCAGTTCTTC
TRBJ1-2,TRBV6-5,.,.,CASSSPGGERHTF,TGTGCCAGCAGTTCCCCCGGAGGGGAGCGGCACACCTTC
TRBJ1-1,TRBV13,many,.,CASSKKGQTTDTEAFF,TGTGCCAGCAGCAAGAAAGGACAGACTACGGACACTGAAGCTTTCTTT
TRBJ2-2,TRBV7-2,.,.,CASSTIQGTGELFF,TGTGCCAGCAGCACAATACAGGGAACCGGGGAGCTGTTTTTT
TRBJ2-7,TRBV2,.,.,CASSPGVREQYF,TGTGCCAGCAGCCCCGGGGTCCGCGAGCAGTACTTC
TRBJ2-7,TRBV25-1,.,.,CASGPGAWGPTYEQYF,TGTGCCAGCGGACCAGGGGCATGGGGTCCCACCTACGAGCAGTACTTC
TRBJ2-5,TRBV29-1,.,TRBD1,CSVEDRRTGGETQYF,TGCAGCGTTGAAGATCGGAGGACAGGGGGCGAGACCCAGTACTTC
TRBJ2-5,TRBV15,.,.,CATSRENLNQETQYF,TGTGCCACCAGCAGAGAGAACCTAAACCAAGAGACCCAGTACTTC
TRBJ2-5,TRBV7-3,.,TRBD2,CASSLNPGLAEETQYF,TGTGCCAGCAGCTTAAATCCCGGACTAGCCGAGGAGACCCAGTACTTC
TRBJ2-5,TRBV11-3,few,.,CASSLDLGRGREETQYF,TGTGCCAGCAGCTTAGATCTCGGAAGGGGGCGGGAGGAGACCCAGTACTTC
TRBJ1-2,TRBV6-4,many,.,CASSALAGNYGYTF,TGTGCCAGCAGTGCCTTGGCAGGGAACTATGGCTACACCTTC
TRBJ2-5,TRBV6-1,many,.,CASSHTGRETQYF,TGTGCCAGCAGTCATACAGGGCGGGAGACCCAGTACTTC
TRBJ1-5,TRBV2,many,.,CASSGRRGNQPQHF,TGTGCCAGCAGTGGACGGAGGGGGAATCAGCCCCAGCATTTT
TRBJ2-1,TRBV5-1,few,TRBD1,CASSTGQSNDEQFF,TGCGCCAGCAGCACGGGACAGAGCAACGATGAGCAGTTCTTC
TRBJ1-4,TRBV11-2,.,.,CASSLGQANEKLFF,TGTGCCAGCAGCTTAGGACAGGCCAATGAAAAACTGTTTTTT
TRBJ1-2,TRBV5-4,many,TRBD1,CASSFGTGDYGYTF,TGTGCCAGCAGCTTCGGGACAGGGGACTATGGCTACACCTTC
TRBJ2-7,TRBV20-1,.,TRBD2,CSAMAGGHEQYF,TGCAGTGCTATGGCGGGGGGCCACGAGCAGTACTTC
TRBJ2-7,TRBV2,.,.,CASHRDSYEQYF,TGTGCCAGCCACCGGGACTCCTACGAGCAGTACTTC
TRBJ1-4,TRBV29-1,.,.,CSVDALEANEKLFF,TGCAGCGTCGATGCCCTGGAAGCTAATGAAAAACTGTTTTTT
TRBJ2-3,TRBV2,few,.,CASSVSRTDTQYF,TGTGCCAGCAGTGTCAGCCGCACAGATACGCAGTATTTT
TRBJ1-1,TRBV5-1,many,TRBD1,CASSLIDRAEAFF,TGCGCCAGCAGCTTGATCGACAGGGCTGAAGCTTTCTTT
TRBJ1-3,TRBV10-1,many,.,CASSESPGNTIYF,TGCGCCAGCAGTGAATCGCCAGGAAACACCATATATTTT
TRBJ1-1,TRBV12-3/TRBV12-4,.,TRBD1,CASSPQGAVNTEAFF,TGTGCCAGCAGCCCCCAGGGGGCTGTGAACACTGAAGCTTTCTTT
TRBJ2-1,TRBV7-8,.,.,CASGDYEQFF,TGTGCCAGTGGAGACTATGAGCAGTTCTTC
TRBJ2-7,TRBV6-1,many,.,CASSEGGQIEYEQYF,TGTGCCAGCAGTGAAGGGGGGCAGATAGAATACGAGCAGTACTTC
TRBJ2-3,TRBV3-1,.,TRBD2,CASSQLAVGTDTQYF,TGTGCCAGCAGCCAGCTAGCGGTGGGCACAGATACGCAGTATTTT
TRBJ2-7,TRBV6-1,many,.,CASSAGTETIYEQYF,TGTGCCAGCAGTGCGGGGACCGAAACCATCTACGAGCAGTACTTC
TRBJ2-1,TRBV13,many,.,CASSLGGSSSYNEQFF,TGTGCCAGCAGCTTAGGCGGGAGCAGCTCCTACAATGAGCAGTTCTTC
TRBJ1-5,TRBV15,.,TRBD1,CATGSEDRGGNQPRHF,TGTGCCACCGGCAGCGAAGACAGGGGAGGCAATCAGCCCCGGCATTTT
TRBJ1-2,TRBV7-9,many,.,CASSLEGSRANYGYTF,TGTGCCAGCAGCTTAGAAGGGTCCAGGGCCAACTATGGCTACACCTTC
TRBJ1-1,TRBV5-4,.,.,CASSRYGEGNTEAFF,TGTGCCAGCAGCCGGTATGGGGAGGGGAACACTGAAGCTTTCTTT
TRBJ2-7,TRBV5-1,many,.,CASSITQGYEQYF,TGCGCCAGCAGCATCACCCAGGGCTACGAGCAGTACTTC
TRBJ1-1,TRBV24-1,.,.,CATRDEGVNTEAFF,TGTGCCACCAGAGACGAAGGCGTGAACACTGAAGCTTTCTTT
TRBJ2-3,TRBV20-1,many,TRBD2,CSASRGSGPTDTQYF,TGCAGTGCCTCCCGCGGTAGCGGGCCCACAGATACGCAGTATTTT
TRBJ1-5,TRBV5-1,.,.,CASSLDGFGNSNQPQHF,TGCGCCAGCAGCTTGGATGGTTTCGGAAATAGCAATCAGCCCCAGCATTTT
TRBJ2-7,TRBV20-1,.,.,CSASRHSYEQYF,TGCAGTGCTAGTCGCCACTCCTACGAGCAGTACTTC
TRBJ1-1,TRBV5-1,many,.,CASSFTGKDGTEAFF,TGCGCCAGCAGCTTTACAGGGAAGGATGGCACTGAAGCTTTCTTT
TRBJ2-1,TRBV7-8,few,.,CASRQGGGNEQFF,TGTGCCAGCAGACAGGGAGGAGGCAATGAGCAGTTCTTC
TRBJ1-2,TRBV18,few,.,CASSNLRAEGYYTF,TGTGCCAGCTCAAACCTCCGGGCGGAGGGTTACTACACCTTC
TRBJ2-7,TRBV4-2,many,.,CASSQAASVSYEQYF,TGTGCCAGCAGCCAGGCGGCCAGCGTCTCCTACGAGCAGTACTTC
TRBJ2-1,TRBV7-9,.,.,CASSLAGADNEQFF,TGTGCCAGCAGCTTAGCGGGAGCGGACAATGAGCAGTTCTTC
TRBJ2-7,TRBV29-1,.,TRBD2,CSADISGGAVGEQYF,TGCAGCGCGGACATCAGCGGGGGGGCCGTTGGTGAGCAGTACTTC
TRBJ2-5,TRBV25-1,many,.,CASSEYTPQETQYF,TGTGCCAGCAGTGAATATACGCCGCAAGAGACCCAGTACTTC
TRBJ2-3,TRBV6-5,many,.,CASSYSGGTQYF,TGTGCCAGCAGTTACTCGGGGGGTACGCAGTATTTT
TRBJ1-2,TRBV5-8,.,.,CASTIDRLRGYTF,TGTGCCAGCACCATAGACAGGCTCCGGGGCTACACCTTC
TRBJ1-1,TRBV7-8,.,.,CASSTQTGDTEAFF,TGTGCCAGCAGTACACAGACAGGTGACACTGAAGCTTTCTTT
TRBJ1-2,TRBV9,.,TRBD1,CASSVAVWDRELGIYGYTF,TGTGCCAGCAGCGTAGCGGTATGGGACAGGGAGCTAGGGATCTATGGCTACACCTTC
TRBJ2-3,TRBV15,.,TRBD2,CATSSRGGRTDTQYF,TGTGCCACCAGCAGCCGGGGGGGCCGGACAGATACGCAGTATTTT
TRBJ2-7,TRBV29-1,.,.,CSVKGRGQKNVYEQYF,TGCAGCGTTAAGGGTCGCGGACAGAAAAACGTCTACGAGCAGTACTTC
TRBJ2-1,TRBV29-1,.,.,CSVGAGGTGANEQFF,TGCAGCGTTGGCGCGGGGGGGACAGGGGCGAATGAGCAGTTCTTC
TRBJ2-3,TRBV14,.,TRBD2,CASSQDLAGGSDTQYF,TGTGCCAGCAGCCAAGACCTTGCGGGGGGGTCAGATACGCAGTATTTT
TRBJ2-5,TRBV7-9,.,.,CASSAVGGPETQYF,TGTGCCAGCAGCGCTGTCGGGGGGCCAGAGACCCAGTACTTC
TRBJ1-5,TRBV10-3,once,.,CAISESRGVQPQHF,TGTGCCATCAGTGAGTCAAGGGGGGTCCAGCCCCAGCATTTT
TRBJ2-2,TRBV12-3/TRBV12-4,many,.,CASRPGPNTGELFF,TGTGCCAGCAGGCCGGGACCGAACACCGGGGAGCTGTTTTTT
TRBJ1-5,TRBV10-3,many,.,CAISAGFGEYWDQPQHF,TGTGCCATCAGCGCAGGGTTCGGCGAGTATTGGGATCAGCCCCAGCATTTT